These T cell receptor beta chains were read from a single sample in a study of human T cells and chemical hapten exposure. MiXCR, applied by TCRdb to the RACE reads, yields one record per CDR3 protein. The data show about 84,000 distinct CDR3 sequences, less than 14% seen once. The sequences come from whole blood, collected in connection with sensitization to the hapten diphenylcyclopropenone (DPC). The receptors were sampled from a woman aged 45-60 years with alopecia areata. Some clones in this sample may be carry-over from other donors' samples. CDR3s include the opening cysteine and the closing phenylalanine or tryptophan. The order of the fields is J gene, V gene, clone size, D gene, CDR3 DNA, CDR3 protein. A D gene is named only where the DNA matches it firmly. Expanded clones get a size class; other rows say once, few or many, or leave the size out.

TRBJ1-1 TRBV20-1 . . TGCAGTGCTATTGGCGACACTGAAGCTTTCTTT CSAIGDTEAFF
TRBJ1-1 TRBV27 many . TGTGCCAGCAGTTTAATTATTGGTGGAAGGCGGACTGAAGCTTTCTTT CASSLIIGGRRTEAFF
TRBJ1-5 TRBV28 many TRBD1 TGTGCCAGCAGTTTATGGATCGGACAGGGGGATCAGCCCCAGCATTTT CASSLWIGQGDQPQHF
TRBJ2-3 TRBV20-1 . . TGCAGTGCTAGGGGTACCGAGGGCACAGATACGCAGTATTTT CSARGTEGTDTQYF
TRBJ2-7 TRBV20-1 . TRBD1 TGCAGTGCCAGGAACGACAGGGGGCGCTACGAGCAGTACTTC CSARNDRGRYEQYF
TRBJ2-3 TRBV5-1 many . TGCGCCAGCAGCTTGGGCAGGACCACAGATACGCAGTATTTT CASSLGRTTDTQYF
TRBJ2-5 TRBV5-4 few . TGTGCCAGCAGCTCCCGACTAGGGGGGCTCGGAGAGACCCAGTACTTC CASSSRLGGLGETQYF
TRBJ2-4 TRBV12-3/TRBV12-4 few . TGTGCCAGCAGGTCCCCAGGGCAGGGCGCCAAAAACATTCAGTACTTC CASRSPGQGAKNIQYF
TRBJ2-7 TRBV6-5 many TRBD1 TGTGCCAGCAGTTACCCTACCGGGACAGGGGCCTACGAGCAGTACTTC CASSYPTGTGAYEQYF
TRBJ2-1 TRBV14 many TRBD1 TGTGCCAGCAGCGAGGACAGGGGGTTGGATGAGCAGTTCTTC CASSEDRGLDEQFF
TRBJ2-7 TRBV21-1 . . TGTGCCAGCAGAGCTCTGGCGGGTTCCCCCTACGAGCAGTACTTC CASRALAGSPYEQYF
TRBJ2-1 TRBV7-3 . TRBD2 TGTGCCAGCAGCCTCCTAGCGGGAGAGGGGAATGAGCAGTTCTTC CASSLLAGEGNEQFF
TRBJ2-1 TRBV7-9 few . TGTGCCAGCATCCCGGACAGCAGCAATGAGCAGTTCTTC CASIPDSSNEQFF
TRBJ2-1 TRBV25-1 many TRBD2 TGTGCCAGCAGTGTAGCGGGAGGGGCCAATGAGCAGTTCTTC CASSVAGGANEQFF
TRBJ2-5 TRBV5-1 many . TGCGCCAGCAGCTTTCTGGAGACCCAGTACTTC CASSFLETQYF
TRBJ1-2 TRBV29-1 few . TGCAGCGTTGGAGAACAGCTCTATGGCTACACCTTC CSVGEQLYGYTF
TRBJ2-7 TRBV27 many . TGTGCCAGCAGTCCATGGGGGAGCTCCTACGAGCAGTACTTC CASSPWGSSYEQYF
TRBJ2-7 TRBV6-1 few TRBD1 TGTGCCAGCAGTGCCCTGGGACAGGGAGGGGACGAGCAGTACTTC CASSALGQGGDEQYF
TRBJ2-7 TRBV6-2/TRBV6-3 . TRBD2 TGTGCCAGCAGTTACACTAGCGGGTACTCCTACGAGCAGCACTTC CASSYTSGYSYEQHF
TRBJ2-3 TRBV29-1 many . TGCAGCGTAAAGGGGGATACGCAGTATTTT CSVKGDTQYF
TRBJ1-5 TRBV19 many . TGTGCCAGTAGCCAGAGGGGTAACCAGCCCCAGCATTTT CASSQRGNQPQHF
TRBJ1-1 TRBV29-1 few TRBD1 TGCAGCGTTGTGGACAGGGTCACTGAAGCTTTCTTT CSVVDRVTEAFF
TRBJ2-1 TRBV12-3/TRBV12-4 many . TGTGCCAGCAGCCCTGAGTGGAGCTCCTACAATGAGCAGTTCTTC CASSPEWSSYNEQFF
TRBJ2-2 TRBV20-1 few . TGCAGTGCTAGTGATGACCAGAGGACCGGGGAGCTGTTTTTT CSASDDQRTGELFF
TRBJ2-6 TRBV6-2/TRBV6-3 few TRBD2 TGTGCCAGCAGTTACAGCCTAGCGGGAGCAGGGGCCAACGTCCTGACTTTC CASSYSLAGAGANVLTF
TRBJ1-1 TRBV7-8 . . TGTGCCAGCAGCCCCAGGACACGGATAGCTGAAGCTTTCTTT CASSPRTRIAEAFF
TRBJ2-3 TRBV27 . . TGTGCCAGCAGTTTGGAGGGAGTGGCAGATACGCAGTATTTT CASSLEGVADTQYF
TRBJ1-5 TRBV12-3/TRBV12-4 many . TGTGCCAGCAGCCTGGGCGGGAGCAATCAGCCCCAGCATTTT CASSLGGSNQPQHF
TRBJ2-2 TRBV11-3 many . TGTGCCAGCAGCAAATCGGCAGTCAACACCGGGGAGCTGTTTTTT CASSKSAVNTGELFF
TRBJ2-3 TRBV7-3 many . TGTGCCAGCAGCACCGGGGACACAGATACGCAGTATTTT CASSTGDTDTQYF
TRBJ2-5 TRBV6-6 few . TGTGCCAGCAGTTATTTCCAAGAGACCCAGTACTTC CASSYFQETQYF
TRBJ2-2 TRBV12-3/TRBV12-4 few TRBD2 TGTGCCACGAGGGGAAGGGAACTAGCGACCGGGGAGCTGTTTTTT CATRGRELATGELFF
TRBJ2-1 TRBV7-3 few TRBD1 TGTGCCAGCAGCTCGCCGGACAGGGGGCGGAATGAGCAGTTCTTC CASSSPDRGRNEQFF
TRBJ2-5 TRBV6-6 few TRBD1 TGTGCCAGCACTAAGGACAGGGGGCTTGTAGAGACCCAGTACTTC CASTKDRGLVETQYF
TRBJ1-2 TRBV30 once . TGTGCCAGGACTCAGGGTTCTAACTATGGCTACACCTTC CARTQGSNYGYTF
TRBJ2-4 TRBV7-9 . . TGTGCCAGCAGCTTCTCGGGCAAAAACATTCAGTACTTC CASSFSGKNIQYF
TRBJ1-1 TRBV2 . TRBD1 TGTGCCAGCAGTCGGACAGGGCGATTTGAAGCTTTCTTT CASSRTGRFEAFF
TRBJ2-7 TRBV29-1 few . TGCAGCGTGCGATGGACCCGCGAAGACAGTGACGAGCAGTACTTC CSVRWTREDSDEQYF
TRBJ2-7 TRBV6-2/TRBV6-3 few TRBD2 TGTGCCAGCAGTTACTCCGGGACTAGCGGGAGGGACTACTACGAGCAGTACTTC CASSYSGTSGRDYYEQYF
TRBJ2-7 TRBV7-2 . . TGTGCCAGCAGCCCAGACCGAGCCACTATCTACGAGCAGTACTTC CASSPDRATIYEQYF
TRBJ1-4 TRBV18 many TRBD1 TGTGCCAGCTCACCGACAGGGGGAAATGAAAAACTGTTTTTT CASSPTGGNEKLFF
TRBJ1-5 TRBV11-2 few . TGTGCCAGCAGCTTAGATTCGTCCAAAAATCAGCCCCAGCATTTT CASSLDSSKNQPQHF
TRBJ1-2 TRBV20-1 many . TGCAGTGCTAGTGCTGGGGGCGACTATGGCTACACCTTC CSASAGGDYGYTF
TRBJ2-5 TRBV18 . . TGTGCCAGCTCACTGAGGCAAGAGACCCAGTACTTC CASSLRQETQYF
TRBJ1-3 TRBV11-2 few . TGTGCCAGCAGCTCCCGGCTGGCTGGAAACACCATATATTTT CASSSRLAGNTIYF
TRBJ1-4 TRBV6-6 many TRBD1 TGTGCCAGTCGCACAGGGGGCTCAACTAATGAAAAACTGTTTTTT CASRTGGSTNEKLFF
TRBJ2-3 TRBV7-7 many TRBD2 TGTGCTAGCAGCTCTAGCGGCTCCGGCGGAGATACGCAGTATTTT CASSSSGSGGDTQYF
TRBJ1-2 TRBV7-2 few TRBD1 TGTGCCAGCAGCCCCCGTTGGACAGGGGGTCCCTTTAACTATGGCTACACCTTC CASSPRWTGGPFNYGYTF